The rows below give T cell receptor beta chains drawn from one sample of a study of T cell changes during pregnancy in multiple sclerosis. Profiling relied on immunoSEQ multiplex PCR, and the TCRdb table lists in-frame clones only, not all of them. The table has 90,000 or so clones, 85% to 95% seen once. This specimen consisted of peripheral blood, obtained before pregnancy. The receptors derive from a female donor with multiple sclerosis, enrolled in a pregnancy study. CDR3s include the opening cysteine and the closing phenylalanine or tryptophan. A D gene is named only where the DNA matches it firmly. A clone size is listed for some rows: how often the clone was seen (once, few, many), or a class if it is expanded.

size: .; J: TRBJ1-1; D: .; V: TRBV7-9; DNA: TGTGCCAGCAGCCTGCGGGAAAAGAACACTGAAGCTTTCTTT; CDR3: CASSLREKNTEAFF
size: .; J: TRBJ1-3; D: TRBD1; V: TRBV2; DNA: TGTGCCAGCAGTGAGGGAGGACAGGGAGGAAACACCATATATTTT; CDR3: CASSEGGQGGNTIYF
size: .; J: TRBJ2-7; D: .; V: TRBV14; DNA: TGTGCCAGCAGCCACACTCCAGGGGATCCTAGGTTCACCTACGAGCAGTACTTC; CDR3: CASSHTPGDPRFTYEQYF
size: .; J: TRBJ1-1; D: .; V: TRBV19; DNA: TGTGCCAGTACTCGAAGGGAGGGCAATACTGAAGCTTTCTTT; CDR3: CASTRREGNTEAFF
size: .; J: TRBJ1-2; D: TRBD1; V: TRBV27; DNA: TGTGCCAGCTGGACAGGGGAGAGGGATACTTATGGCTACACCTTC; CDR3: CASWTGERDTYGYTF
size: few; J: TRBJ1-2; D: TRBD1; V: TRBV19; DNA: TGTGCCAGTAGTGGGGACAGGGGGTACGGCGAGGGCTACACCTTC; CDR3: CASSGDRGYGEGYTF
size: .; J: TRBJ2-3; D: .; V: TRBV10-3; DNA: TGTGCCACTGGGGGGGGGCAAGCCACAGATACGCAGTATTTT; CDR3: CATGGGQATDTQYF
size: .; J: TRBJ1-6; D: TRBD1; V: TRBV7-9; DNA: TGTGCCAGCAGCGCCCGGGACAGGGGGACCCATTCACCCCTCCACTTT; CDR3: CASSARDRGTHSPLHF
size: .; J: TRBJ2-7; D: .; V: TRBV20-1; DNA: TGCAGTGCTAGCGGGGGTAGAGGGCAGTACTTC; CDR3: CSASGGRGQYF
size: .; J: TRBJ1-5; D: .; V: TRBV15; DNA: TGTGCCACCAGCGGGCCCCAGGGAAATCAGCCCCAGCATTTT; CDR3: CATSGPQGNQPQHF
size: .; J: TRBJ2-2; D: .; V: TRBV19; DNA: TGTGCCAGTACGGAGGGGATCACCGGGGAGCTGTTTTTT; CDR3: CASTEGITGELFF
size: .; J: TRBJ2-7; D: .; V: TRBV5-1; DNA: TGCGCCAGCAGCCCGGACAAGTCCTACGAGCAGTACTTC; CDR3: CASSPDKSYEQYF
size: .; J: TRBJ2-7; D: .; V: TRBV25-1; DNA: TGTGCCAGCAGTGATTATCTCTCCTACGAGCAGTACTTC; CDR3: CASSDYLSYEQYF
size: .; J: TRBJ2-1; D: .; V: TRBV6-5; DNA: TGTGCCAGCAGTTACTTGCGGCCCTCCTACAATGAGCAGTTCTTC; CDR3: CASSYLRPSYNEQFF
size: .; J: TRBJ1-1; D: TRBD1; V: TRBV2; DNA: TGTGCCAGCAGGCCGACAGGGGGTCTTTTCTATCCGGACACTGAAGCTTTCTTT; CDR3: CASRPTGGLFYPDTEAFF
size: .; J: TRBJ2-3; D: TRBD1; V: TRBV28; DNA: TGTGCCAGCAGTCCGACAGGGTCCACAGATACGCAGTATTTT; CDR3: CASSPTGSTDTQYF
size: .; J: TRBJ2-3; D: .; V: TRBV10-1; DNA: TGCGCCAGCAGCGAACCTGGAAGCGGAGATACGCAGTATTTT; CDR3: CASSEPGSGDTQYF
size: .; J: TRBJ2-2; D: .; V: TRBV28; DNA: TGTGCCAGCAGTTTGGAGGGTTGGGGTTCCGGGGAGCTGTTTTTT; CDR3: CASSLEGWGSGELFF
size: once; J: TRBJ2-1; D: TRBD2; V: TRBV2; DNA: TGTGCCAGCAGCGGGCGGGCAGCGGGAACCTACAATGAGCAGTTCTTC; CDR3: CASSGRAAGTYNEQFF
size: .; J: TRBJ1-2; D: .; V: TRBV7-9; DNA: TGTGCCACCGGCGGCGGTGAATATGGCTACACCTTC; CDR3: CATGGGEYGYTF
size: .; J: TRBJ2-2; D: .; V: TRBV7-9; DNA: TGTGCCAGCAGCCGACAGGACACCGGGGAGCTGTTTTTT; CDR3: CASSRQDTGELFF
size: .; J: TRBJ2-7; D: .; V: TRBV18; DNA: TGTGCCAGCTCACGCGAAGCAGGGCCCTACGAGCAGTACTTC; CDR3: CASSREAGPYEQYF
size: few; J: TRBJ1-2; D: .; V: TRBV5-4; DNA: TGTGCCAGCAGCTCGTCTGGACGGGCAGGGGTATATGGCTACACCTTC; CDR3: CASSSSGRAGVYGYTF
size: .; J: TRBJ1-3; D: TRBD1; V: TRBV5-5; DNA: TGTGCCAGCAGACCGCGGACAGGCGTCTTCTCTGGAAACACCATATATTTT; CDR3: CASRPRTGVFSGNTIYF
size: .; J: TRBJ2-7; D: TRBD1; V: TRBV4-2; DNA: TGTGCCAGCAGCCATACACAGGGGGCGCAGTACGAGCAGTACTTC; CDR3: CASSHTQGAQYEQYF
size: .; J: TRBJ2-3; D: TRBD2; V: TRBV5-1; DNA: TGCGCCAGCAGTAGGTGGGAGGGAAGCACAGATACGCAGTATTTT; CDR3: CASSRWEGSTDTQYF
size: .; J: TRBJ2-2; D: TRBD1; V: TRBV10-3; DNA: TGTGCCATCAGGGGGACAGGGAAGAACACCGGGGAGCTGTTTTTT; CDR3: CAIRGTGKNTGELFF
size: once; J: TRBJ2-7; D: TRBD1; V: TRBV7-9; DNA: TGTGCCAGCAGCCCCCAGGGACAGGGGAAAGCGGGCTACGAGCAGTACTTC; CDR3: CASSPQGQGKAGYEQYF
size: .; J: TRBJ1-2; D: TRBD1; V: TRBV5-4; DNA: TGTGCCAGCAGCTTGGGGCGACAGGGGGCCTATGGCTACACCTTC; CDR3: CASSLGRQGAYGYTF
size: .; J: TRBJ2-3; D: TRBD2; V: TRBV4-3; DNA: TGCGCCAGCAGCCCTACAGTGGGGGGGACAGATACGCAGTATTTT; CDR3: CASSPTVGGTDTQYF
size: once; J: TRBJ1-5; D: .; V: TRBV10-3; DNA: TGTGCCATCAGTGAGGGCCGTAGCAATCAGCCCCAGCATTTT; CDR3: CAISEGRSNQPQHF
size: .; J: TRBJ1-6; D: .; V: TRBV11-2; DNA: TGTGCCAGCAGCTGGAAGGGGAATTCACCCCTCCACTTT; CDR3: CASSWKGNSPLHF
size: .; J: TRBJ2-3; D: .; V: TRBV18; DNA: TGTGCCAGCTCACCTGAAATGGGGAGTAAGACAGATACGCAGTATTTT; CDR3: CASSPEMGSKTDTQYF
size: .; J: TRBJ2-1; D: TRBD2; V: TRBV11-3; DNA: TGTGCCAGCAGCTTAGCTGCCGGGGGGGGCGATGAGCAGTTCTTC; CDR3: CASSLAAGGGDEQFF
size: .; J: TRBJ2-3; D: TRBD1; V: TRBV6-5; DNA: TGTGCCAGCAGAAGGGGGACAGACACAGATACGCAGTATTTT; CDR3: CASRRGTDTDTQYF
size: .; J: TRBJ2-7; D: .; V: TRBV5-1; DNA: TGCGCCAGCAGCTTGGCCGGGACCTACGAGCAGTACTTC; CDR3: CASSLAGTYEQYF
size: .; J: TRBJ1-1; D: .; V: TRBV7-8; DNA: TGTGCCAGCAGCTTAGCCGGGGTTGAAGCTTTCTTT; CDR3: CASSLAGVEAFF
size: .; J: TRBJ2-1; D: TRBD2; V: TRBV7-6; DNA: TGTGCCAGCAGCTCCCTAAGGGTAGCGGGAGGAACCTACAATGAGCAGTTCTTC; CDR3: CASSSLRVAGGTYNEQFF
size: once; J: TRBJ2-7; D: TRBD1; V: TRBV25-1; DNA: TGTGCCAGCAGTGTAGGACAGGGCTACGAGCAGTACTTC; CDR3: CASSVGQGYEQYF
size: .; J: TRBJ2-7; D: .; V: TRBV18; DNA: TGTGCCAGCTCACTTAACTACGAGCAGTACTTC; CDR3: CASSLNYEQYF
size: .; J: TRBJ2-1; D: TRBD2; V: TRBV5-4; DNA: TGTGCCAGCAGCGGAAAATCTCGGGGGGGATGGATTAATGAGCAGTTCTTC; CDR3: CASSGKSRGGWINEQFF
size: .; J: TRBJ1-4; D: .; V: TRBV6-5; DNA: TGTGCCAGCAGTTCCGAGACACCGACAACTAATGAAAAACTGTTTTTT; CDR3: CASSSETPTTNEKLFF
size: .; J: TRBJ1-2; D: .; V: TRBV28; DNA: TGTGCCAGCAGTCGGGGGGGGGCGCGGGGCTACACCTTC; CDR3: CASSRGGARGYTF
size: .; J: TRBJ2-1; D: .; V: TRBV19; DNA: TGTGCCAGTAGTATCTGGTCAGGGTCCAACGGGAATGAGCAGTTCTTC; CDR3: CASSIWSGSNGNEQFF
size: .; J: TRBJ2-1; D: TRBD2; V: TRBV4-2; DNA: TGTGCCAGCAGCCAGATAGCGGGAGGGCCGGGCAATGAGCAGTTCTTC; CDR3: CASSQIAGGPGNEQFF
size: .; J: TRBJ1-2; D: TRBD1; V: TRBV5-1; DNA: TGCGCCAGCAGCTACTCCCGGGACAGTTATGGCTACACCTTC; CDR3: CASSYSRDSYGYTF
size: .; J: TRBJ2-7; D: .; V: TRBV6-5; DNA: TGTGCCAGCAAAGAAGGGGGAGCGGTTATCGAGCAGTACTTC; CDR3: CASKEGGAVIEQYF
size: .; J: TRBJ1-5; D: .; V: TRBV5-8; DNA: TGTGCCAGCAGCCCCCGGGGCCAGGGGACCAATCAGCCCCAGCATTTT; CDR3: CASSPRGQGTNQPQHF
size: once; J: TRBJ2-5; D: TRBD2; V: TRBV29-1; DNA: TGCAGCGTTGTTAGCGGGGGGGTTGGGGAGACCCAGTACTTC; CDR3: CSVVSGGVGETQYF
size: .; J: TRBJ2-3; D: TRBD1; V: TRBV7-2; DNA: TGTGCCAGCAGCTTGGGACAGGGGGCAAATACGCAGTATTTT; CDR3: CASSLGQGANTQYF
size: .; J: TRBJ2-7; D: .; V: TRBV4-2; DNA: TGTGCCAGCAGCCAAGATCGACAGACCTTGGGGGAGCAGTACTTC; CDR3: CASSQDRQTLGEQYF
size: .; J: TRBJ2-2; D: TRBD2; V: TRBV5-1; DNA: TGCGCCAGCAGCGCACGACTAGCGCCGAACACCGGGGAGCTGTTTTTT; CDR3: CASSARLAPNTGELFF